Sequencing of this TCR beta chain was carried out in a study of CXCR3-negative and CXCR3-positive naive CD8 T cells. CD45RO-CCR7+CD27+CD95- was the phenotype of naive CD8+ T cells. The study, taken as a whole, reports: More hydrophobic TRB CDR3s occurred in CXCR3-positive than in CXCR3-negative naive cells. Expression of CXCR3 was partially reduced after cryopreservation, and fresh PBMCs were used in most assays. With respect to TRBV-TRBJ usage, naive CXCR3-negative and CXCR3-positive cells were similar; memory differed. Across naive subsets, surface CD5 expression was comparable, and TCR strength was inferred from properties of the TRB CDR3.

Points on this clonotype: What it binds is not known.

CDR1 and CDR2 (germline): SEHNR, FQNEAQ (reference sequence). The CDR3 is made up of 15 amino acids. The method, 5' RACE with UMI labels, was used to prepare the TRB cDNA libraries. TCRdb processed the 5' RACE reads again and assigns one entry to each CDR3 protein, with no DNA. The sample has 50,000 or so distinct CDR3 sequences. The sequenced material came from naive CXCR3+ CD8+ T cells from blood. As to subset: CD45RO-CCR7+CD27+CD95- naive CD8+ T cells expressing CXCR3 (TNR3+). The V and J genes are TRBV7-9 and TRBJ2-1; TCRdb selects TRBD1, and the lack of DNA leaves this call unchecked. The sequence was obtained from a human donor in good health. Some clones in this sample may be carry-over from other donors' samples. The CDR3 spells CASSPRDRGFNEQFF.